The 23 T cell receptor beta chains below were found in one sample sequenced in a study of blood T cell repertoires in COVID-19. Assay: immunoSEQ multiplex PCR; the TCRdb copy retains only in-frame clones and omits some. Of about 380,000 clones in the sample, more than 70% are singletons; the top ten hold approximately 1.2%. Sequenced input: PBMCs or T cells enriched from blood (not recorded which). Receptor source: a woman younger than 35 who had recovered from COVID-19.

The chain carries TRBV3-1 (or the pseudogene TRBV3-2) and TRBJ1-1, with D perhaps matching TRBD1 (5 bases). CDR1 and CDR2 from the germline V gene are LGHDT and YNNKEL (reference sequence). CDR3 length: 16 amino acids. V lost 3 bases and J lost 1, with 15 bases in between. The CDR3 region has the DNA TGTGCCAGCAGCCAGCTATTCCCCGGGGGGAACACTGAAGCTTTCTTT. It specifies CASSQLFPGGNTEAFF.

The chain is built from TRBV6-1 and TRBJ1-2; no definite D call. V lost 2 bases, J lost 0 bases, and 10 bases lay in between. Germline V gene data show CDR1 as MNHNS and CDR2 as SASEGT. The CDR3 contains 15 residues. In DNA, the CDR3 is TGTGCCAGCAGTGAAAACAGAAAGACTAACTATGGCTACACCTTC. Its protein is CASSENRKTNYGYTF.

The chain is built from TRBV6-2 or TRBV6-3 and TRBJ1-2; 10 bases fit TRBD1. Unmatched junction bases numbered 9, after V lost 5 bases and J lost 6 bases. The CDR3 loop spans 15 amino acids. In germline, CDR1 is MNHEY, CDR2 SVGEGT. CDR3 sequence: CASSRRDRGPNGYTF. The CDR3 DNA sequence: TGTGCCAGCAGTCGACGGGACAGGGGTCCGAATGGCTACACCTTC.

CDR3 in amino acids: CASRDLLNTEAFF. DNA of the CDR3: TGTGCCAGCAGAGATCTACTGAACACTGAAGCTTTCTTT. This rearrangement joins TRBV6-5 to TRBJ1-1; D gene unclear. CDR1 and CDR2 from the germline V gene are MNHEY and SVGAGI. V lost 6 bases and J lost 0, with 8 bases in between. CDR3 length: 13 amino acids.

The chain combines TRBV5-6 with TRBJ2-5; possible D gene TRBD2, 6 bases. The CDR3 consists of 14 residues. V shed 4 bases and J shed 1 base, with 11 bases lying between them. Germline loops: CDR1 SGHDT, CDR2 YYEEEE. For the CDR3, the DNA is TGTGCCAGCAGCGTGGGACTGATCCAAGAGACCCAGTACTTC. Translation gives CASSVGLIQETQYF.

The V and J genes are TRBV19 and TRBJ1-2; 7 nucleotides align to TRBD1. V gave up 9 bases and J gave up 2 bases; unmatched junction bases: 6. CDR3 size: 13 residues. Germline V CDR1 and CDR2: LNHDA, SQIVND (reference sequence). DNA of the CDR3: TGTGCCAGCAGGGACAGTCCAAACTATGGCTACACCTTC. Translated: CASRDSPNYGYTF.

The gene calls are TRBV5-1 and TRBJ2-3; TRBD2 matches 14 bases. V gave up 0 bases and J gave up 5 bases; unmatched junction bases: 8. The length of the CDR3 is 18 residues. Germline values: CDR1 SGHRS, CDR2 YFSETQ. The CDR3 region has the DNA TGCGCCAGCAGCTTGGCCCCGAAGACTAGCGGGGGGGTAGATACGCAGTATTTT. Its protein is CASSLAPKTSGGVDTQYF.

The V gene is TRBV25-1, the J gene TRBJ2-7; D remains unclear. The CDR3 length is 12 residues. Trimming left V 3 bases short and J 6 bases short, with 9 bases between. Looked up from germline, CDR1 is MGHDK and CDR2 is SYGVNS. As DNA, the CDR3 is TGTGCCAGCAGTGACAGTCTTCTCGAGCAGTACTTC. As protein: CASSDSLLEQYF.

Comment on this clone: The sample contains more than one DNA sequence encoding this CDR3. J is TRBJ1-6 and V is TRBV19; no definite D call. The CDR3 length is 14 residues. The V gene lost 3 bases and the J gene lost 0 bases, with 3 bases spanning the gap. In germline, CDR1 is LNHDA, CDR2 SQIVND (reference sequence). CDR3: CASSISSYNSPLHF. CDR3 nucleotides: TGTGCCAGTAGTATCAGCTCCTATAATTCACCCCTCCACTTT.

This clone was seen a handful of times. J is TRBJ1-1 and V is TRBV7-2; D unresolved. The CDR3 is made up of 17 amino acids. Per germline, CDR1 SGHTA and CDR2 FQGNSA. With 5 bases removed from V and 0 bases from J, the gap between germline ends came to 19 bases. CDR3 sequence: CASSPRHRLGMNTEAFF. The CDR3 nucleotides read TGTGCCAGCAGCCCGCGACACCGCCTGGGCATGAACACTGAAGCTTTCTTT.

This clone occurred a few times. This chain uses TRBV7-8 with TRBJ1-1; 9 nucleotides line up with TRBD1. The germline CDR1 and CDR2 sequences are SGHVS and FQNEAQ. J lost 7 bases, V lost 2 bases, and 20 bases had no gene match. The CDR3 loop spans 19 amino acids. The CDR3 nucleotides are TGTGCCAGCAGCTTATTTCCCCGAGAACCGGGACAGGGTTATGGTGAAGCTTTCTTT. It codes for CASSLFPREPGQGYGEAFF.

The V and J genes are TRBV7-8 and TRBJ1-5, with 10 bases fitting TRBD1. Germline V gene data show CDR1 as SGHVS and CDR2 as FQNEAQ. The CDR3 has 16 residues. Trimming cost V 4 bases and J 2 bases; bases outside gene matches: 5. The CDR3 nucleotides are TGTGCCAGCAGCTCGGGACAGGGGACGGGCAATCAGCCCCAGCATTTT. Translated, it gives CASSSGQGTGNQPQHF.

V and J are TRBV18 and TRBJ2-5; 13 bases map to TRBD2. The CDR3 extends over 15 amino acids. CDR1 is KGHSH and CDR2 is LQKENI in the germline V gene. The V and J ends lost 5 bases and 1 base, in that order; junction bases with no gene match: 1. CDR3 sequence reads: CASSRTSGGQETQYF. The CDR3 region has the DNA TGTGCCAGCTCAAGGACTAGCGGGGGCCAAGAGACCCAGTACTTC.

The chain combines TRBV6-5 with TRBJ1-2; 7 positions agree with TRBD1. The CDR3 contains 16 residues. V lost 3 bases, J lost 1 base, and 8 bases stayed unmatched. The V gene's germline CDR1 is MNHEY and CDR2 SVGAGI. The CDR3 is CASSYGDRSFNYGYTF. CDR3 nucleotides: TGTGCCAGCAGTTATGGGGACAGATCATTTAACTATGGCTACACCTTC.

This chain connects TRBV27 to TRBJ2-6; tentatively, D is TRBD2 (5 bases). Germline lookup yields CDR1 MNHEY and CDR2 SMNVEV (reference sequence). V was cut by 1 base and J by 2 bases, with 6 bases left in between. CDR3 size: 15 residues. The CDR3 bases are TGTGCCAGCAGTTTATGGACTGCTGGGGCCAACGTCCTGACTTTC. Its protein is CASSLWTAGANVLTF.

On this clone: Other nucleotide sequences in the sample specify the same CDR3. The chain has TRBV18 and TRBJ1-2, with D perhaps TRBD1 (5 bases). V gave up 3 bases and J gave up 2 bases, with 7 bases separating them. The germline CDR1 and CDR2 sequences are KGHSH and LQKENI. CDR3 length: 13 residues. The DNA for the CDR3 is TGTGCCAGCTCACCGTCAGGGAACTATGGCTACACCTTC. Amino acid sequence: CASSPSGNYGYTF.

The chain couples TRBV5-1 to TRBJ1-1; D remains unclear. The length of the CDR3 is 17 residues. Trimming stripped 1 base from V and 4 bases from J, with 20 bases between. Germline CDR1 reads SGHRS; CDR2 reads YFSETQ. The DNA for the CDR3 is TGCGCCAGCAGCTTGTGGGCAGACCCCCGGATAGGCACTGAAGCTTTCTTT. It encodes CASSLWADPRIGTEAFF. Complete variable domain (other parts from reference TRBV5-1 and TRBJ1-1): KAGVTQTPRYLIKTRGQQVTLSCSPISGHRSVSWYQQTPGQGLQFLFEYFSETQRNKGNFPGRFSGRQFSNSRSEMNVSTLELGDSALYLCASSLWADPRIGTEAFFGQGTRLTVV.

This chain uses TRBV2 with TRBJ2-3, with a weak D call TRBD1 (6 bases). The V end was cut by 7 bases, the J end by 8 bases, with 22 bases between. The CDR3 sequence is 15 residues long. Germline CDR1 and CDR2: SNHLY and FYNNEI. The CDR3 region is CASKDTGQGWGTQYF. CDR3 sequence (DNA): TGTGCCAGCAAAGATACGGGGCAGGGGTGGGGTACGCAGTATTTT.

V usage is TRBV4-1 and J usage is TRBJ2-7, with TRBD1 as a possible D gene (5 bases). Trimming took off 3 bases at V and 5 bases at J, with 8 bases between the two ends. Germline CDR1 MGHRA, CDR2 YSYEKL. The length of the CDR3 is 12 residues. CDR3 in amino acids: CASSHVRDEQYF. The CDR3 DNA follows: TGCGCCAGCAGCCATGTCAGGGACGAGCAGTACTTC.

The chain is built from TRBV2 and TRBJ1-4; maybe TRBD1 (5 bases). The V and J ends lost 1 base and 8 bases respectively, with 14 bases between them. From germline, CDR1 is SNHLY and CDR2 FYNNEI. The CDR3 consists of 15 residues. The CDR3 DNA is TGTGCCAGCAGTGAAGGGGGCAGGGCCACGGAAAAACTGTTTTTT. Translated, it gives CASSEGGRATEKLFF.

This rearrangement joins TRBV3-1 (or the pseudogene TRBV3-2) to TRBJ2-7; 9 bases are a match to TRBD1. J was trimmed by 2 bases and V by 1 base; bases with no gene match: 18. In germline, CDR1 is LGHDT, CDR2 YNNKEL (reference sequence). This CDR3 spans 20 amino acids. This CDR3 is CASSQGNRDRVLTVAYEQYF. The CDR3 DNA is TGTGCCAGCAGCCAAGGAAACCGGGACAGGGTTCTCACCGTGGCCTACGAGCAGTACTTC.

CDR3 sequence: CASSSHSGGLYNEQFF. DNA for the CDR3: TGTGCCAGCAGCTCCCATAGCGGGGGGTTATACAATGAGCAGTTCTTC. The chain joins TRBV13 to TRBJ2-1; 10 bases are a match to TRBD2. V was pared by 4 bases and J by 4 bases, with 7 bases of the junction left unmatched. Germline V lookup: CDR1 PRHDT, CDR2 FYEKMQ (reference sequence). The CDR3 is 16 residues long.

V usage is TRBV6-5 and J usage is TRBJ2-5; TRBD1 matches 7 bases. J was trimmed by 2 bases and V by 7 bases; bases with no gene match: 4. The CDR3 length is 13 residues. The germline V gene has CDR1 MNHEY and CDR2 SVGAGI. The DNA of the CDR3 is TGTGCCAGCATGACAGGGTCTCAAGAGACCCAGTACTTC. This translates into CASMTGSQETQYF.